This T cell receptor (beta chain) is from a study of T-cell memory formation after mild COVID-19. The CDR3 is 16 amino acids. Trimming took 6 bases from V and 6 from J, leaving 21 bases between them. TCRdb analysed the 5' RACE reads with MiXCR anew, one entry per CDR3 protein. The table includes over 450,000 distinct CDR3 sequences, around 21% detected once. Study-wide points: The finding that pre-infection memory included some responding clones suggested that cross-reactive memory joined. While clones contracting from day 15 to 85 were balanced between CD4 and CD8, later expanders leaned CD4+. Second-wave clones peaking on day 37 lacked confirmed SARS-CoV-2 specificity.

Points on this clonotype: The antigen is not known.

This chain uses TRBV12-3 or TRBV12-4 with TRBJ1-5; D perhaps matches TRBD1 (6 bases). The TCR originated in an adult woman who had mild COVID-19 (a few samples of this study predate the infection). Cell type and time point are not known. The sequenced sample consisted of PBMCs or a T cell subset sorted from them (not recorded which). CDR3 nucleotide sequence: TGTGCCAGCAGCCGGACGGGACGACAGGTAGTTCAGCCCCAGCATTTT. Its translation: CASSRTGRQVVQPQHF.